These T cell receptor beta chains were read from a single sample in a study of CD8 T cells in Susac syndrome. TCRdb re-analysed the immunoSEQ multiplex PCR reads in MiXCR, keeping a single row per CDR3 protein. This sample carries 100,000 to 150,000 distinct CDR3 sequences, around 92% of them seen once, and the ten largest clones take 0.093%. The sequenced sample consisted of CD4+ T cells from PBMCs. Every receptor here comes from a human donor with multiple sclerosis. Each CDR3 is given with its conserved first and last residue. D genes are given only for firm matches. The listing skips clone size in some rows; elsewhere it reads once, few, many or a size class.

TRBV20-1	.	.	TRBJ2-1	TGCAGTGCCAAGGACAGTTCCTACAATGAGCAGTTCTTC	CSAKDSSYNEQFF
TRBV15	.	.	TRBJ2-7	TGTGCCACCAGCAGAGATCCTCCCGGGGCCCACGAGCAGTACTTC	CATSRDPPGAHEQYF
TRBV9	.	.	TRBJ1-2	TGTGCCAGCAGCGTAGAGGGCAGGCGGCAGTCGAACTATGGCTACACCTTC	CASSVEGRRQSNYGYTF
TRBV6-2/TRBV6-3	.	.	TRBJ2-5	TGTGCCAGCAGTTACGACCGGGGGAGCCTCCAAGAGACCCAGTACTTC	CASSYDRGSLQETQYF
TRBV4-1	.	.	TRBJ1-1	TGCGCCAGCAGCCATTACCAACTTGGAGTCGGGACTGAAGCTTTCTTT	CASSHYQLGVGTEAFF
TRBV7-9	TRBD2	.	TRBJ2-7	TGTGCCAGCACGCCCAGCGGGGGACCCTACGAGCAGTACTTC	CASTPSGGPYEQYF
TRBV12-3/TRBV12-4	.	.	TRBJ1-5	TGTGCCAGCACCCTGGGTTGGGATCTAGGTCCCCAGCATTTT	CASTLGWDLGPQHF
TRBV23-1	.	.	TRBJ1-1	TGCGCCAGCAATCGAGGATCGGAAGCTTTCTTT	CASNRGSEAFF
TRBV29-1	TRBD2	.	TRBJ2-3	TGCAGCGTTGCAGCGGGGTCAGATACGCAGTATTTT	CSVAAGSDTQYF
TRBV7-2	TRBD1	.	TRBJ2-7	TGTGCCAGCAGCACCGGGACAGGGGAGTACGAGCAGTACTTC	CASSTGTGEYEQYF
TRBV3-1	.	once	TRBJ1-4	TGTGCCAGCAGCCAAGAACAGGTGGCCGAAAACCTGTTTTTT	CASSQEQVAENLFF
TRBV19	TRBD1	.	TRBJ2-5	TGTGCCAGTAGTACCCGGGACAGGAGAGAGACCCAGTACTTC	CASSTRDRRETQYF